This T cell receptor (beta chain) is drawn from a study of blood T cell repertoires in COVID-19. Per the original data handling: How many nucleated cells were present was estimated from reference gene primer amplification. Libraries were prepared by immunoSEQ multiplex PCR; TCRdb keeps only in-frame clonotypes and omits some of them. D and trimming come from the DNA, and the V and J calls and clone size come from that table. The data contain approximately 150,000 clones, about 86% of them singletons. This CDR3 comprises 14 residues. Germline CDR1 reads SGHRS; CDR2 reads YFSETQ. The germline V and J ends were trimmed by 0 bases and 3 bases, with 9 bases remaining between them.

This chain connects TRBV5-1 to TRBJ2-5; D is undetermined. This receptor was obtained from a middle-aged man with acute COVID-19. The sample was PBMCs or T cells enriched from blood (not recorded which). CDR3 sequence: CASSLGASKETQYF. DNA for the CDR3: TGCGCCAGCAGCTTGGGAGCAAGCAAAGAGACCCAGTACTTC.